The text below deals with one TCR beta chain. Its antigen is not known. The entry originates in a study of T cells after yellow fever vaccination. Study observations and caveats: The presence of abundant clonotypes contaminating from the bulk population was possible in FACS-sorted repertoires.

V was pared by 5 bases and J by 6 bases, with 11 bases between. The CDR3 extends over 13 amino acids. The V gene's germline CDR1 is SGHVS and CDR2 FQNEAQ. A single record per CDR3 protein comes from TCRdb applying MiXCR to the 5' RACE reads. The table shows 100,000 to 150,000 distinct CDR3 sequences, with over 12% occurring only once. Sequenced here: CD8+ T cells sorted from PBMCs, sampled 5 days after the yellow fever booster vaccination. The clonotype comes from a man younger than 35 who received the YFV17D yellow fever vaccine. This chain uses TRBV7-8 with TRBJ1-5, with D perhaps matching TRBD1 (5 bases). CDR3 sequence: CASSGGVRQPQHF. CDR3 nucleotide sequence: TGTGCCAGCAGCGGGGGAGTGCGTCAGCCCCAGCATTTT.